This T cell receptor beta chain was obtained from a study of somatic mutations in cytotoxic T cells in rheumatoid arthritis. Isolation of CD4+ and CD8+ cells used positive magnetic bead selection, with purity checked by flow cytometry. Assay used: immunoSEQ multiplex PCR; TCRdb lists only in-frame clones, some missing. The data contain 25,000 to 35,000 clones, roughly 86% of them singletons. On this clone itself: Its antigen is as yet unknown.

Broader study findings: Antigen targets of the expanded CD8+ clones remained unidentified. Per patient, the largest CD8+ clone was found to exceed 20% of CD8+ cells in about an eighth of the 65 cases.

The sequenced material came from CD8+ T cells sorted from blood. The receptor comes from an adult with rheumatoid arthritis.

For the CDR3, the DNA is TGTGCCAGTAGTGGCTCCCAGGGCTACTATGGCTACACCTTC. This sequence encodes CASSGSQGYYGYTF. This chain uses TRBV19 with TRBJ1-2, with D possibly TRBD1 on 5 matching bases. Trimming cost V 5 bases and J 3 bases, with 13 bases left between them. The CDR3 extends over 14 amino acids. The germline V gene encodes CDR1 LNHDA and CDR2 SQIVND (reference sequence).